The TCR beta chain described here comes from a study of shared clonotypes between healthy human individuals (dated by TCRdb to the early 2020s). About the investigation overall: Three men and a couple of women, aged 18 to 49 years, made up the cohort. For each donor, CD4 naive and CD4 memory were each run on three plates, CD8 naive on two plates, and CD8 memory on one plate. The study deeply sequenced blood TCR repertoires of about 5 healthy adults to estimate repertoire size and the extent of clonotype sharing between individuals. Libraries were prepared and TCR repertoires were sequenced by different laboratories using diverse techniques, in order to increase sequencing depth and limit assay-specific biases. Between about 0.8 and 9.5 billion PBMCs per donor were obtained by leukapheresis.

What the work shows at the level of the full study, not this receptor alone: Sampling was restricted to blood, and TCR repertoires in tissue are likely to differ from TCR repertoires in blood. Across a handful of donors, roughly 5.4% of naive CD4, roughly 3.8% of naive CD8, 2.3% of memory CD4, and under 0.45% of memory CD8 clonotypes were shared. Even with the large sequencing depth, rarefaction of the sorted-subset datasets indicated that sequencing was incomplete. Compared with non-shared clonotypes, the clonotypes found in all four sorted-subset donors had higher generation probabilities. Pairwise subsampling indicated that sequencing depth was expected to affect the degree of clonotype sharing among donors. The small number of donors limited the genetic and exposure-history diversity represented. Larger estimated clonotype richness was generally found for naive subsets than for memory subsets.

Using the deep immunoSEQ assay, TCR CDR3 regions were amplified from genomic DNA by multiplex PCR. Genomic DNA extracted from each cell subset was distributed evenly over all wells of several immunoSEQ 96-well plates, and each plate served as one replicate. Each replicate PCR for sorted subsets received about 0.2 ug genomic DNA, equal to roughly 33,000 T cell genomes. The purified libraries were quantified using a Qubit 3.0 fluorometer, sized with a Bioanalyzer 2100, and then quantified again using the KAPA Library Quantification kit. Each immunoSEQ 96-well plate was sequenced on its own single-read 150-cycle Illumina NextSeq 550 flow cell. As for how the authors treated the data: Because the immunoSEQ output included only junctional sequences and no quality scores, the filtering could not be the same as the filtering used for full-length reads. Sequences were annotated with PyIR, a Python wrapper for IgBLAST v1.9, using IMGT germline references to assign V/J genes and CDR3. Any read was removed if the V/J assignment was weak (E-value above 1e-6), the CDR3 was missing, or the read contained stop codons, out-of-frame junctions, or ambiguous translated residues. V3J clonotypes were defined by identical inferred V gene, J gene, and CDR3 amino acid sequence. Percentage overlap between repertoires was calculated by dividing the number of shared unique clonotypes by the size of the smaller repertoire. Repertoire richness was assessed with RTK rarefaction, the Chao1 estimator, and Recon v2.1 estimates of unobserved clonotypes. Generation probabilities were computed with OLGA for all TCRbeta clonotypes obtained by the gDNA method from a handful of donors. Sourced from immuneACCESS, this table was stored by TCRdb with only in-frame sequences that have V and J called. A share of the clones is absent; for the studies checked, an unresolved V gene accounts for under half, and the remainder has no known explanation. The V and J calls and the clone size are those of that table, but D and trimming were determined from the DNA. This sample is represented by 600,000 to 700,000 clones; 55% to 85% of them were singletons. Jointly, the top ten make up around 2% of the sample.

The donors were healthy, HIV-negative adults with no recently reported acute infections or vaccinations. Only Caucasian adults living in Nashville, Tennessee, USA were represented among the donors. CD4+ T cells were enriched by magnetic negative selection, after which naive cells were positively selected on CD45RA and the negative fraction was taken as the memory subset. After blood collection by leukapheresis, PBMCs were isolated using Ficoll-Histopaque density gradient centrifugation and then cryopreserved in the vapor phase of liquid nitrogen. Analytical flow cytometry was used to check the purity and quantity of each magnetically sorted T cell population. Each sorted fraction had its genomic DNA isolated and then quantified by UV absorbance on a Nanodrop 2000c. This clone was seen only a few times. Its antigen is still unknown. Per-nucleotide qualities are absent, and no much larger clonotype sits a single base away.

CDR1 and CDR2, looked up from the germline V gene, are SGHRS and YFSETQ. V is clipped by 9 bases and J by 1 base, and the sequence between their germline boundaries is 10 bases long. The CDR3 goes from the cysteine to the phenylalanine over 13 residues. Only the CDR3 portion is preserved as DNA: 39 bases, with reading frame beginning at the first base. The TCR comes from a woman in her 30s in good health. Sequenced material: memory CD4+ T cells sorted from blood. The cell subset or site label, as the study defines it: CD45RA-negative fraction. This chain joins TRBV5-1 to TRBJ2-2; possibly the D gene is TRBD2, per 5 matching bases. The nucleotides read TGCGCCACCCAAGGACTGAACACCGGGGAGCTGTTTTTT. Its translation is CATQGLNTGELFF.